The 24 T cell receptor beta chains below come from one sample, sequenced in a study of vaccination and CD4 T cells after COVID-19. The treatment is: roughly ten-day PBMC culture with coronavirus spike peptide pools or control peptides (ViraFEST assay). Antigens of these TCRs are unknown. The assay that was used to sequence DNA from cultured CD4+ T cells was the Oncomine TCR Beta short-read assay. TCRdb passed the PCR reads through MiXCR, listing each CDR3 protein once. This sample has roughly 6,700 distinct CDR3 sequences; about 70% occur once, and the top ten carry 47%. Sequencing was performed on CD4+ T cells from blood, cultured in vitro. The receptors come from a human donor who had recovered from COVID-19.

This clonotype appeared a few times. The genes are TRBV7-2 and TRBJ1-2; D might be TRBD1 (5 bases). Germline loops: CDR1 SGHTA, CDR2 FQGNSA. The CDR3 runs 15 residues. With 2 bases removed from V and 1 base from J, the gap between germline ends came to 11 bases. The DNA for the CDR3 is TGTGCCAGCAGCTTACCCGGGGGTTATAACTATGGCTACACCTTC. It translates to CASSLPGGYNYGYTF.

This clonotype appeared a few times. The J gene is TRBJ1-2, the V gene TRBV20-1; D unresolved. The CDR3 is 14 residues long. Germline V CDR1 and CDR2: DFQATT, SNEGSKA (reference sequence). Deletions cut 1 base from V and 6 bases from J, with 15 bases between. The CDR3 loop reads CSARAATALDGYTF. In nucleotides, the CDR3 is TGCAGTGCTAGAGCAGCGACGGCTTTGGATGGCTACACCTTC.

The rearrangement joins TRBV20-1 to TRBJ2-7; 7 nucleotides agree with TRBD2. The ends lost 3 bases at V and 5 bases at J; junction bases unmatched: 19. Germline-derived CDR1 and CDR2 are DFQATT and SNEGSKA (reference sequence). The CDR3 loop spans 17 amino acids. As DNA, the CDR3 is TGCAGTGCTAGGGCCCGGATGGGAGGCGGGAGTATCCACGAGCAGTACTTC. Encoded protein: CSARARMGGGSIHEQYF.

The V gene is TRBV7-2, the J gene TRBJ2-1; 7 bases are shared with TRBD2. Germline V gives CDR1 SGHTA, CDR2 FQGNSA. The CDR3 extends over 15 amino acids. The junction had 5 bases not matched to a gene; V was cut back by 4 bases and J by 2 bases. The DNA of the CDR3 is TGTGCCAGCAGCTCCCTAGCGGTCGCCTACAATGAGCAGTTCTTC. This encodes CASSSLAVAYNEQFF. Supplemented by reference TRBV7-2 and TRBJ2-1, the full variable domain reads GAGVSQSPSNKVTEKGKDVELRCDPISGHTALYWYRQSLGQGLEFLIYFQGNSAPDKSGLPSDRFSAERTGGSVSTLTIQRTQQEDSAVYLCASSSLAVAYNEQFFGPGTRLTVL.

The genes are TRBV5-5 and TRBJ1-1, with D possibly matching TRBD1 (5 bases). The CDR3 length is 14 residues. Trimming removed 1 base from V and 3 bases from J, with 10 bases in between. Germline V CDR1 and CDR2: SGHKS, YYEKEE (reference sequence). The CDR3 protein is CASSLSQGYTEAFF. The CDR3, as DNA: TGTGCCAGCAGCTTGAGCCAGGGATACACTGAAGCTTTCTTT.

The CDR3 loop is CASTGSAGSEETQYF. CDR3 sequence (DNA): TGTGCCAGCACCGGCTCGGCAGGGTCGGAGGAGACCCAGTACTTC. The chain couples TRBV2 to TRBJ2-5; possible D gene TRBD1, 5 bases. V lost 7 bases and J lost 5, with 20 bases in between. The CDR3 loop spans 15 amino acids. Germline V CDR1 and CDR2: SNHLY, FYNNEI.

The CDR3 DNA reads TGTGCCACCAGCAGGGACACTCCGAACACTGAAGCTTTCTTT. It encodes CATSRDTPNTEAFF. The V gene is TRBV15, the J gene TRBJ1-1; possibly TRBD1 for D (5 bases). Trimming took 3 bases from V and 1 from J, leaving 9 bases between them. Germline V gene data show CDR1 as LNHNV and CDR2 as YYDKDF (reference sequence). The CDR3 consists of 14 residues.

The chain combines TRBV2 with TRBJ1-1; tentative D call: TRBD1 (5 bases). CDR1 is SNHLY and CDR2 is FYNNEI in the germline V gene. The CDR3 sequence is 14 residues long. V lost 0 bases, J lost 5 bases, and 10 bases lay in between. CDR3: CASSEALRGTEAFF. The CDR3 DNA follows: TGTGCCAGCAGTGAAGCGCTGCGGGGGACTGAAGCTTTCTTT.

The V call is TRBV7-2, the J call TRBJ1-6, with a possible D match to TRBD1 (6 bases). The V end was cut by 4 bases, the J end by 5 bases, with 12 bases between. Germline CDR1 is SGHTA and CDR2 is FQGNSA. The CDR3 consists of 15 residues. CDR3 nucleotides: TGTGCCAGCAGCTCATTCGGGGACAATAATTCACCCCTCCACTTT. This translates into CASSSFGDNNSPLHF.

Only a few counts were recorded for this clonotype. This CDR3 is CASSLTGVSYNSPLHF. CDR3 bases: TGTGCCAGCAGTTTGACAGGGGTCTCCTATAATTCACCCCTCCACTTT. The chain joins TRBV27 to TRBJ1-6; 8 positions match TRBD1. V was pared by 3 bases and J by 0 bases, with 1 base of the junction left unmatched. This CDR3 contains 16 residues. Germline V gene sequence: CDR1 MNHEY, CDR2 SMNVEV (reference sequence).

The chain uses TRBV6-1 and TRBJ1-2, with D perhaps TRBD1 (5 bases). This CDR3 comprises 15 residues. V was shortened by 1 base and J by 0 bases, with 9 bases between the two germline ends. Germline V lookup: CDR1 MNHNS, CDR2 SASEGT. CDR3 in amino acids: CASSEEGVANYGYTF. The CDR3 DNA reads TGTGCCAGCAGTGAAGAAGGGGTAGCTAACTATGGCTACACCTTC.

The rearrangement joins TRBV7-2 to TRBJ2-5; 15 bases fit TRBD2. The CDR3 extends over 18 amino acids. Germline loops: CDR1 SGHTA, CDR2 FQGNSA. The V gene end was trimmed by 7 bases and the J gene end by 5 bases; junction bases not matched to a gene: 14. This chain's CDR3 is CASKPKGLAGGLWETQYF. For the CDR3, the DNA is TGTGCCAGCAAACCCAAAGGACTAGCGGGGGGGCTCTGGGAGACCCAGTACTTC.

This chain links TRBV4-3 with TRBJ2-1, with 8 nucleotides matching TRBD1. The J segment lost 0 bases and the V segment lost 4 bases, leaving 5 bases of the junction unmatched. The germline V gene has CDR1 LGHNA and CDR2 YSLEER. The CDR3 totals 16 residues. The CDR3 DNA follows: TGCGCCAGCAGCCGCCTTACAGGGGGCTCCTACAATGAGCAGTTCTTC. Protein: CASSRLTGGSYNEQFF.

The chain couples TRBV7-2 to TRBJ2-5; tentatively, D is TRBD1 or TRBD2 (6 bases each). Germline V gives CDR1 SGHTA, CDR2 FQGNSA. Deletions cut 4 bases from V and 5 bases from J, with 20 bases between. This CDR3 has 16 residues. The CDR3 bases are TGTGCCAGCAGCTGGGCCCCAGGGGCTGGGGGGGAGACCCAGTACTTC. Translated: CASSWAPGAGGETQYF.

The rearrangement links TRBV10-3 to TRBJ2-7, with D perhaps given as TRBD1 or TRBD2 (7 bases each). Trimming removed 8 bases at V and 2 bases at J, with 13 bases between. Germline values: CDR1 ENHRY, CDR2 SYGVKD. This CDR3 region has 13 residues. This CDR3 is CAIGSGGAYEQYF. The CDR3 DNA sequence: TGTGCCATCGGGTCAGGGGGGGCCTACGAGCAGTACTTC.

Regarding this clonotype: No DNA is shown, since the ends of the CDR3 on it are uncertain; the CDR3 is the one TCRdb lists. The V call is TRBV21-1, the J call TRBJ2-1; TRBD2, the table's D call, lacks a check against the DNA. TRBV21-1 is noted as a pseudogene. The CDR3 numbers 14 amino acids, ends counted. CDR3 sequence reads: CASSKVAGGNGQFF.

This chain connects TRBV6-1 to TRBJ1-5; 9 bases are shared with TRBD1. CDR1 and CDR2 from the germline V gene are MNHNS and SASEGT. CDR3 length: 16 residues. After removal of 5 bases from V and 5 bases from J, the junction contained 10 bases not matched to a gene. The CDR3 loop is CASSLRDRAYDQPQHF. CDR3 coding DNA: TGTGCCAGCAGTCTCCGGGACAGGGCTTATGATCAGCCCCAGCATTTT.

The chain joins TRBV20-1 to TRBJ2-1; D not resolved. This CDR3 spans 14 amino acids. V lost 3 bases and J lost 1, with 10 bases in between. Germline values: CDR1 DFQATT, CDR2 SNEGSKA (reference sequence). This CDR3 reads CSASHPLSYNEQFF. The CDR3 DNA follows: TGCAGTGCTAGTCATCCCCTGTCCTACAATGAGCAGTTCTTC.

J is TRBJ2-7 and V is TRBV20-1; D unresolved. V lost 6 bases to trimming and J lost 2 bases, with 14 bases between them. Per germline, CDR1 DFQATT and CDR2 SNEGSKA (reference sequence). The CDR3 spans 13 residues. The chain's CDR3 is CSAPGIGAYEQYF. CDR3 DNA: TGCAGTGCGCCGGGCATTGGGGCCTACGAGCAGTACTTC.

V gene TRBV6-5 combines with J gene TRBJ1-1, with D tentatively TRBD1 (5 bases). V was shortened by 4 bases and J by 8 bases, with 20 bases between the two germline ends. Germline V gene lookup returns CDR1 MNHEY and CDR2 SVGAGI. The CDR3 sequence is 15 residues long. CDR3 in DNA: TGTGCCAGCAGTTTATCCCTGGACGGGACCCGAGAAGCTTTCTTT. Translated, it gives CASSLSLDGTREAFF.

The rearrangement joins TRBV20-1 to TRBJ2-5, with D possibly being TRBD2 (5 bases). The V gene's germline CDR1 is DFQATT and CDR2 SNEGSKA (reference sequence). V dropped 6 bases and J dropped 6 bases, with 23 bases sitting between them. This CDR3 has 15 amino acids. CDR3 in amino acids: CSASPVLGPTKTQYF. In nucleotides, the CDR3 is TGCAGTGCGAGCCCCGTACTAGGCCCGACAAAGACCCAGTACTTC.

This chain joins TRBV11-3 and TRBJ2-1; D may be TRBD2 (6 bases). V lost 1 base, J lost 10 bases, and 20 bases lay in between. This CDR3 contains 16 residues. CDR1 and CDR2 from the germline V gene are SGHNT and YENEEA. CDR3: CASSLVSGDPPGEQFF. The CDR3 region has the DNA TGTGCCAGCAGCTTAGTTTCGGGAGACCCTCCGGGGGAGCAGTTCTTC.

This chain's CDR3 is CASSPRDRGGYTF. As DNA, the CDR3 is TGTGCCAGCAGTCCCCGAGACAGGGGCGGCTACACCTTC. This rearrangement joins TRBV25-1 to TRBJ1-2, with TRBD1 matching 8 bases. The germline V gene has CDR1 MGHDK and CDR2 SYGVNS. V lost 5 bases and J lost 8; bases outside the gene matches: 7. The CDR3 runs 13 residues.

The J gene is TRBJ2-2, the V gene TRBV20-1, with D unclear. V lost 2 bases and J lost 7, with 8 bases in between. The CDR3 covers 12 residues. Looked up from germline, CDR1 is DFQATT and CDR2 is SNEGSKA (reference sequence). CDR3 sequence (DNA): TGCAGTGCTAGACCCTCTGGCGGGGAGCTGTTTTTT. Amino acid sequence: CSARPSGGELFF.